A single sample gave rise to the 18 T cell receptor beta chains below, sequenced in a study of blood T cell repertoires in COVID-19. Profiled with immunoSEQ multiplex PCR; TCRdb holds only in-frame clones, not every one. Of about 140,000 clones listed, 70% to 90% are singletons. Sequenced input: peripheral blood. The receptors come from a human donor with acute or convalescent COVID-19. The donor label of this sample is uncertain.

This rearrangement joins TRBV2 to TRBJ1-3; TRBD1 might be the D (5 bases). The CDR3 is 14 amino acids. CDR1 and CDR2 (germline): SNHLY, FYNNEI. The ends were cut back, 5 bases at V and 3 bases at J, with 11 bases in the middle. The CDR3 DNA follows: TGTGCCAGCAGTACTACCAGGGTTGGAAACACCATATATTTT. It yields the protein CASSTTRVGNTIYF.

This rearrangement joins TRBV27 to TRBJ1-2; TRBD1 agrees at 7 bases. With 2 bases clipped from V and 2 bases from J, the junction kept 11 bases outside the gene matches. Germline loops: CDR1 MNHEY, CDR2 SMNVEV (reference sequence). This CDR3 region has 17 residues. CDR3 loop: CASSLRFETGKNYGYTF. DNA for the CDR3: TGTGCCAGCAGTTTACGATTTGAGACAGGGAAAAACTATGGCTACACCTTC.

This sequence joins TRBV5-1 and TRBJ2-1; 9 bases match TRBD1. With V trimmed by 3 bases and J by 0 bases, 7 bases remained unmatched. This CDR3 spans 17 amino acids. The germline gives CDR1 SGHRS, CDR2 YFSETQ. The CDR3 DNA is TGCGCCAGCAGCTACGGGACAGGGAAAAGCTCCTACAATGAGCAGTTCTTC. This translates into CASSYGTGKSSYNEQFF.

The chain carries TRBV25-1 and TRBJ2-3, with a weak D call TRBD2 (5 bases). V shed 3 bases and J shed 3 bases, with 7 bases lying between them. Germline values: CDR1 MGHDK, CDR2 SYGVNS. The CDR3 contains 13 residues. The CDR3 sequence is CASSEAGTDTQYF. The DNA for the CDR3 is TGTGCCAGCAGTGAGGCGGGTACAGATACGCAGTATTTT.

This sequence joins TRBV2 and TRBJ1-1; D remains unclear. The V end lost 6 bases, the J end lost 3 bases, and 17 bases lay between the germline ends. The CDR3 runs to 15 residues. Per germline, CDR1 SNHLY and CDR2 FYNNEI. Written as DNA, the CDR3 is TGTGCCAGCAGACCACTTATCGGAGGAGACACTGAAGCTTTCTTT. It specifies CASRPLIGGDTEAFF.

A word on this clone: An end of the junction does not agree with germline; a read error may underlie this. DNA of the CDR3: TGTGCCAGCAGTTTGGAAGGGGAGGGGCCCTATAATTCACCCCTCCACTTT. Its translation is CASSLEGEGPYNSPLHF. The genes are TRBV5-6 and TRBJ1-6, with a weak D call TRBD1 (5 bases). The length of the CDR3 is 17 residues. Germline lookup yields CDR1 SGHDT and CDR2 YYEEEE.

The rearrangement links TRBV7-2 to TRBJ1-2; perhaps TRBD1 as D (6 bases). The V end was cut by 1 base, the J end by 7 bases, with 16 bases between. The CDR3 is 15 residues long. The V gene's germline CDR1 is SGHTA and CDR2 FQGNSA. CDR3 bases: TGTGCCAGCAGCTTAGGGTTTACAGGGTTGGGTGGCTACACCTTC. Its translation: CASSLGFTGLGGYTF. The complete variable domain, with remaining parts taken from reference TRBV7-2 and TRBJ1-2, reads GAGVSQSPSNKVTEKGKDVELRCDPISGHTALYWYRQSLGQGLEFLIYFQGNSAPDKSGLPSDRFSAERTGGSVSTLTIQRTQQEDSAVYLCASSLGFTGLGGYTFGSGTRLTVV.

V is TRBV7-9 and J is TRBJ1-1; D unclear. V lost 10 bases and J lost 1, with 13 bases in between. The germline V gene encodes CDR1 SEHNR and CDR2 FQNEAQ (reference sequence). CDR3 size: 13 residues. The CDR3 protein is CATYKDKNTEAFF. The DNA of the CDR3 is TGTGCCACTTACAAAGACAAGAACACTGAAGCTTTCTTT.

The rearrangement uses TRBV6-5 and TRBJ1-5; TRBD1 is a possible D gene (5 bases). Deletions cut 5 bases from V and 9 bases from J, with 14 bases between. The CDR3 sequence is 13 residues long. The germline CDR1 and CDR2 sequences are MNHEY and SVGAGI. CDR3 sequence reads: CASSPGLSRPQHF. The CDR3 nucleotides are TGTGCCAGCAGTCCGGGACTCAGTCGGCCCCAGCATTTT.

The chain employs TRBV7-2 and TRBJ1-3, with D possibly being TRBD1 (5 bases). The CDR3 covers 15 residues. Per the germline V gene, CDR1 is SGHTA and CDR2 is FQGNSA. Trimming shortened V by 3 bases and J by 4 bases, and 13 bases separated the two germline ends. CDR3: CASSFGQQTGNTIYF. The CDR3 DNA is TGTGCCAGCAGCTTCGGACAACAGACAGGAAACACCATATATTTT. Looking up the rest from reference TRBV7-2 and TRBJ1-3 gives the full variable domain: GAGVSQSPSNKVTEKGKDVELRCDPISGHTALYWYRQSLGQGLEFLIYFQGNSAPDKSGLPSDRFSAERTGGSVSTLTIQRTQQEDSAVYLCASSFGQQTGNTIYFGEGSWLTVV.

This chain uses TRBV6-2 or TRBV6-3 with TRBJ1-1; perhaps TRBD1 as D (5 bases). V lost 0 bases and J 5 bases, leaving 13 bases between the germline ends. The V gene's germline CDR1 is MNHEY and CDR2 SVGEGT. The CDR3 covers 15 residues. CDR3 DNA sequence: TGTGCCAGCAGTTACTCTGTGTCAGGGTGGACTGAAGCTTTCTTT. Its protein is CASSYSVSGWTEAFF.

A single count supports this clone. The rearrangement links TRBV2 to TRBJ1-2; D is unclear. Trimming shortened V by 7 bases and J by 4 bases, and 10 bases separated the two germline ends. Germline CDR1 and CDR2: SNHLY and FYNNEI. CDR3 length: 12 amino acids. CDR3 sequence reads: CASMAEGYGYTF. Here the CDR3 DNA reads TGTGCCAGCATGGCGGAGGGCTATGGCTACACCTTC.

V usage is TRBV2 and J usage is TRBJ1-2, with 7 bases that match TRBD1. J was trimmed by 8 bases and V by 4 bases; bases with no gene match: 10. The CDR3 runs 14 residues. CDR1 and CDR2 (germline): SNHLY, FYNNEI. CDR3 bases: TGTGCCAGCAGTGGGGACAGTAACGTATTGGGCTACACCTTC. It specifies CASSGDSNVLGYTF.

The chain has TRBV6-5 and TRBJ1-4, with D unresolved. The V and J ends lost 6 bases and 6 bases respectively, with 11 bases between them. Germline values: CDR1 MNHEY, CDR2 SVGAGI. The CDR3 is made up of 13 amino acids. CDR3 protein: CASRPAAYEKLFF. The CDR3 coding sequence is TGTGCCAGCAGACCGGCGGCCTATGAAAAACTGTTTTTT.

The chain links TRBV23-1 to TRBJ2-3; TRBD1 might be the D (6 bases). TRBV23-1 is classed as an ORF, of uncertain function. The CDR3 has 16 amino acids. Deletions cut 5 bases from V and 0 bases from J, with 15 bases between. The CDR3: CASSIDRTSSTDTQYF. In DNA, the CDR3 is TGCGCCAGCAGTATCGACAGGACGTCAAGCACAGATACGCAGTATTTT.

J is TRBJ2-7 and V is TRBV6-2 or TRBV6-3, with 11 bases aligning to TRBD2. Germline trimming cut 6 bases from V and 4 bases from J; bases unmatched to any gene: 5. Germline lookup yields CDR1 MNHEY and CDR2 SVGEGT. The CDR3 extends over 14 amino acids. The CDR3 sequence is CASSRTSGPYEQYV. The CDR3 DNA sequence: TGTGCCAGCAGCCGGACTAGCGGGCCTTACGAGCAGTACGTC.

V gene TRBV5-5 combines with J gene TRBJ1-5; 11 nucleotides line up with TRBD1. CDR1 is SGHKS, CDR2 YYEKEE, per germline (reference sequence). The CDR3 sequence is 17 residues long. Unmatched junction bases numbered 12, after V lost 4 bases and J lost 6 bases. The CDR3 region is CASSVYGGTGGFQPQHF. Written as DNA, the CDR3 is TGTGCCAGCAGCGTGTACGGGGGGACAGGGGGTTTTCAGCCCCAGCATTTT. Filled out from reference TRBV5-5 and TRBJ1-5, the complete variable domain reads DAGVTQSPTHLIKTRGQQVTLRCSPISGHKSVSWYQQVLGQGPQFIFQYYEKEERGRGNFPDRFSARQFPNYSSELNVNALLLGDSALYLCASSVYGGTGGFQPQHFGDGTRLSIL.

This clone turned up a few times. This chain joins TRBV11-2 and TRBJ1-1; D gene uncertain. Germline CDR1 is SGHAT and CDR2 is FQNNGV. The CDR3 runs 13 residues. V gave up 5 bases and J gave up 6 bases, with 13 bases separating them. CDR3 DNA: TGTGCCAGCAGCACCCCCGTGAGGGCTGAAGCTTTCTTT. It encodes CASSTPVRAEAFF.